This passage covers 25 T cell receptor beta chains from one sample sequenced in a study of Graves' ophthalmopathy and Graves' hyperthyroidism. Using RNA transcripts, the TCR beta CDR3 regions were amplified. The workflow started with a first-round RT-PCR run with HTBI primers and then moved on to a second-round multiplex PCR. TCRdb analysed the multiplex PCR reads with MiXCR anew, one entry per CDR3 protein. Of almost 750,000 distinct CDR3 sequences in the sample, around 40% were seen once. The sequenced sample was peripheral blood. Receptors originate from an adult man with Graves' ophthalmopathy.

This clonotype was seen once. This may arise from a read error, as a much more abundant clone is one base away. The genes are TRBV20-1 and TRBJ2-5; D is possibly TRBD1 (5 bases). Germline V gene sequence: CDR1 DFQATT, CDR2 SNEGSKA (reference sequence). This CDR3 comprises 12 residues. CDR3 region: CSATTDQGTQYF. Here the CDR3 DNA reads TGCAGTGCCACGACAGATCAAGGGACCCAGTACTTC.

V usage is TRBV12-3 or TRBV12-4 and J usage is TRBJ1-2; D remains unclear. The ends were cut back, 6 bases at V and 6 bases at J, with 11 bases in the middle. The CDR3 has 12 amino acids. DNA of the CDR3: TGTGCCAGCAGCCCTATCAGGAATGGCTACACCTTC. This codes for CASSPIRNGYTF.

The sample holds a few counts of this clonotype. This chain joins TRBV5-6 and TRBJ1-4, with D possibly matching TRBD1 (6 bases). V gave up 4 bases and J gave up 8 bases, with 15 bases separating them. The germline CDR1 and CDR2 sequences are SGHDT and YYEEEE. The CDR3 loop spans 14 amino acids. CDR3 sequence: CASSGHRVQEKLFF. In nucleotides, the CDR3 is TGTGCCAGCAGCGGTCACAGGGTCCAAGAAAAACTGTTTTTT. The full variable domain, completed using reference TRBV5-6 and TRBJ1-4, is DAGVTQSPTHLIKTRGQQVTLRCSPKSGHDTVSWYQQALGQGPQFIFQYYEEEERQRGNFPDRFSGHQFPNYSSELNVNALLLGDSALYLCASSGHRVQEKLFFGSGTQLSVL.

This chain joins TRBV10-2 and TRBJ1-4; the match to TRBD1 covers 7 bases. J lost 4 bases, V lost 4 bases, and 15 bases had no gene match. The CDR3 consists of 18 residues. From germline, CDR1 is WSHSY and CDR2 SAAADI. CDR3 in DNA: TGCGCCAGCAGTGTGGGGGGGACAGCCCAAACTTTTAATGAAAAACTGTTTTTT. Protein product: CASSVGGTAQTFNEKLFF.

This clonotype has at least ten counts. The rearrangement links TRBV9 to TRBJ1-4; D not certain. The germline CDR1 and CDR2 sequences are SGDLS and YYNGEE. CDR3 length: 12 amino acids. V was pared by 3 bases and J by 5 bases, with 5 bases between. CDR3 sequence reads: CASSDVNEKLFF. The CDR3 nucleotides are TGTGCCAGCAGCGACGTCAATGAAAAACTGTTTTTT.

V usage is TRBV2 and J usage is TRBJ2-7, with 10 bases lining up with TRBD2. The germline V gene encodes CDR1 SNHLY and CDR2 FYNNEI. The junction had 8 bases not matched to a gene; V was cut back by 6 bases and J by 0 bases. The CDR3 extends over 16 amino acids. CDR3 in DNA: TGTGCCAGCAGCTTCCGGACTAGCGGTAACTCCTACGAGCAGTACTTC. This sequence encodes CASSFRTSGNSYEQYF.

V and J are TRBV19 and TRBJ1-2, with a weak D call TRBD1 (5 bases). The CDR3 runs to 15 residues. V was pared by 9 bases and J by 4 bases, with 21 bases between. The germline V gene encodes CDR1 LNHDA and CDR2 SQIVND (reference sequence). CDR3 bases: TGTGCCAGCAGCTTAGTCTGGACGGGGCGCTATGGCTACACCTTC. Protein product: CASSLVWTGRYGYTF. Full variable domain (rest looked up from reference TRBV19 and TRBJ1-2): DGGITQSPKYLFRKEGQNVTLSCEQNLNHDAMYWYRQDPGQGLRLIYYSQIVNDFQKGDIAEGYSVSREKKESFPLTVTSAQKNPTAFYLCASSLVWTGRYGYTFGSGTRLTVV.

The genes are TRBV29-1 and TRBJ2-5; D uncertain. The germline CDR1 and CDR2 sequences are SQVTM and ANQGSEA. The CDR3 contains 14 residues. V gave up 3 bases and J gave up 2 bases, with 13 bases separating them. In DNA form, the CDR3 reads TGCAGCGTTGATTATAGGACGCAGCAAGAGACCCAGTACTTC. Its translation is CSVDYRTQQETQYF. Full variable domain (rest looked up from reference TRBV29-1 and TRBJ2-5): SAVISQKPSRDICQRGTSLTIQCQVDSQVTMMFWYRQQPGQSLTLIATANQGSEATYESGFVIDKFPISRPNLTFSTLTVSNMSPEDSSIYLCSVDYRTQQETQYFGPGTRLLVL.

Regarding this clonotype: A read error is likely, as this CDR3 ends without the conserved phenylalanine or tryptophan. The chain couples TRBV24-1 to TRBJ1-5; D is uncertain. Germline lookup yields CDR1 KGHDR and CDR2 SFDVKD. Trimming left V 11 bases short and J 7 bases short, with 17 bases between. The CDR3 runs to 13 residues. The CDR3 region has the DNA TGTGCCAGCACCTTGGGGAATGGACAGCCCCAGCATTCT. Its protein product is CASTLGNGQPQHS.

The gene calls are TRBV2 and TRBJ2-5; a weak D match, TRBD2 (6 bases). The CDR3 runs to 14 residues. Trimming took 3 bases from V and 5 from J, leaving 13 bases between them. The germline V gene encodes CDR1 SNHLY and CDR2 FYNNEI. Here the CDR3 reads CASSDTRGGETQYF. In DNA form, the CDR3 reads TGTGCCAGCAGTGATACGCGGGGTGGGGAGACCCAGTACTTC.

The chain couples TRBV20-1 to TRBJ2-5; TRBD1 aligns across 11 bases. The CDR3 covers 14 residues. The trim removed 6 bases at V and 5 bases at J, leaving 8 bases unmatched. Germline CDR1 DFQATT, CDR2 SNEGSKA (reference sequence). For the CDR3, the DNA is TGCAGTGCCAGGGACAGGGGGGTGGAGGAGACCCAGTACTTC. The encoded protein is CSARDRGVEETQYF.

This clonotype has only a few counts. The chain joins TRBV6-1 to TRBJ2-5; D unclear. CDR3 length equals 14 residues. V dropped 5 bases and J dropped 5 bases, with 15 bases sitting between them. CDR1 and CDR2 from the germline V gene are MNHNS and SASEGT. The CDR3 sequence is CASSYSTAGETQYF. CDR3 bases: TGTGCCAGCAGTTACTCGACCGCTGGGGAGACCCAGTACTTC.

This chain connects TRBV11-1 to TRBJ1-5; D might be TRBD1 (6 bases). Between the trimmed V and J ends, which lost 8 bases and 6 bases, there was a span of 29 bases. The CDR3 runs 18 residues. Germline lookup yields CDR1 SGHAT and CDR2 FQDESV (reference sequence). The CDR3 here is CASYSLVPEYREGQPQHF. Here the CDR3 DNA reads TGTGCCAGCTACAGTTTAGTCCCCGAATACAGGGAGGGTCAGCCCCAGCATTTT.

As concerns this clonotype: With a much larger clone just one base away, this may be a read error. The CDR3 does not end in the conserved phenylalanine or tryptophan, so this is likely a read error. The chain couples TRBV9 to TRBJ1-6; 7 bases agree with TRBD1. Germline CDR1 and CDR2: SGDLS and YYNGEE. J lost 5 bases, V lost 4 bases, and 6 bases had no gene match. CDR3 length: 15 residues. CDR3 DNA sequence: TGTGCCAGCAGCTACCGAGGGACAGATAATTCACCCCTCCACTCT. This codes for CASSYRGTDNSPLHS.

This chain connects TRBV6-5 to TRBJ1-2; TRBD1 might be the D (6 bases). The V end lost 5 bases, the J end lost 7 bases, and 17 bases lay between the germline ends. The length of the CDR3 is 14 residues. Germline CDR1 is MNHEY and CDR2 is SVGAGI. DNA of the CDR3: TGTGCCAGCAGTCTTAATGTGGGGGCGACTGGCTACACCTTC. This sequence encodes CASSLNVGATGYTF.

Only a few counts were recorded for this clonotype. The J gene is TRBJ2-2, the V gene TRBV7-9; D might be TRBD1 or TRBD2, each matching 5 bases. The CDR3 covers 16 residues. V was trimmed by 2 bases and J by 4 bases, leaving 14 bases between them. CDR1 SEHNR and CDR2 FQNEAQ come from the germline V gene (reference sequence). The CDR3 is CASSLWRVQGTGELFF. The CDR3 DNA sequence: TGTGCCAGCAGCTTATGGCGGGTCCAGGGCACCGGGGAGCTGTTTTTT.

This clonotype has a count of ten or more. The rearrangement uses TRBV9 and TRBJ1-1; perhaps TRBD1 as D (5 bases). V shed 3 bases and J shed 3 bases, with 6 bases lying between them. This CDR3 contains 12 residues. Germline lookup yields CDR1 SGDLS and CDR2 YYNGEE. In nucleotides, the CDR3 is TGTGCCAGCAGCGCGACAGACACTGAAGCTTTCTTT. It specifies CASSATDTEAFF. The full variable domain, rest sourced from reference TRBV9 and TRBJ1-1, is DSGVTQTPKHLITATGQRVTLRCSPRSGDLSVYWYQQSLDQGLQFLIQYYNGEERAKGNILERFSAQQFPDLHSELNLSSLELGDSALYFCASSATDTEAFFGQGTRLTVV.

This clonotype has more than one count but fewer than ten. The V gene is TRBV20-1, the J gene TRBJ2-7; a possible D gene is TRBD1 (6 bases). The V end lost 1 base, the J end lost 5 bases, and 15 bases lay between the germline ends. The CDR3 covers 14 residues. Germline CDR1 and CDR2: DFQATT and SNEGSKA (reference sequence). CDR3 loop: CSARAAGESDEQYF. The CDR3 DNA is TGCAGTGCTAGAGCGGCAGGGGAAAGTGACGAGCAGTACTTC.

The chain couples TRBV12-3 or TRBV12-4 to TRBJ1-2, with D possibly matching TRBD1 (5 bases). This CDR3 is built from 15 residues. Trimming cost V 3 bases and J 1 base, with 12 bases left between them. The DNA of the CDR3 is TGTGCCAGCAGTTTTCGACAGACGATTAACTATGGCTACACCTTC. Its protein is CASSFRQTINYGYTF.

This clonotype was detected ten times or more. The V gene is TRBV29-1, the J gene TRBJ2-5; D call uncertain. The CDR3 has 12 residues. Germline CDR1 reads SQVTM; CDR2 reads ANQGSEA. The V end lost 4 bases, the J end lost 2 bases, and 8 bases lay between the germline ends. The CDR3 DNA sequence: TGCAGCGTTGGGCCAACTCAAGAGACCCAGTACTTC. Its protein is CSVGPTQETQYF.

V usage is TRBV29-1 and J usage is TRBJ1-2, with TRBD1 as a possible D gene (6 bases). Between the trimmed V and J ends, which lost 4 bases and 12 bases, there was a span of 15 bases. The CDR3 spans 11 residues. Germline V gene data show CDR1 as SQVTM and CDR2 as ANQGSEA. CDR3 sequence reads: CSVGTRGGNTF. CDR3 in DNA: TGCAGCGTTGGAACCAGGGGCGGAAACACCTTC.

The sample holds a few counts of this clonotype. The chain links TRBV7-3 to TRBJ1-4, with 12 bases lining up with TRBD1. The CDR3 covers 15 residues. In germline, CDR1 is SGHTA, CDR2 FQGTGA. With 3 bases clipped from V and 7 bases from J, the junction kept 3 bases outside the gene matches. The CDR3 region has the DNA TGTGCCAGCAGCTTGGGGACAGGGGGCATTGAAAAACTGTTTTTT. This gives the protein CASSLGTGGIEKLFF. Supplemented by reference TRBV7-3 and TRBJ1-4, the full variable domain reads GAGVSQTPSNKVTEKGKYVELRCDPISGHTALYWYRQSLGQGPEFLIYFQGTGAADDSGLPNDRFFAVRPEGSVSTLKIQRTERGDSAVYLCASSLGTGGIEKLFFGSGTQLSVL.

The chain links TRBV24-1 to TRBJ1-5, with 9 bases identical to TRBD1. The ends lost 4 bases at V and 0 bases at J; junction bases unmatched: 12. The CDR3 runs 19 residues. Germline CDR1 and CDR2: KGHDR and SFDVKD. The CDR3, as DNA: TGTGCCACCAGTGACCCAGGGACAGGGAGTGGTTATAGCAATCAGCCCCAGCATTTT. Its protein is CATSDPGTGSGYSNQPQHF.

This rearrangement joins TRBV25-1 to TRBJ2-2, with 8 bases matching TRBD1. The CDR3 totals 15 residues. Germline CDR1 is MGHDK and CDR2 is SYGVNS. The ends lost 11 bases at V and 1 base at J; junction bases unmatched: 9. The CDR3 DNA reads TGTGCCTGGGTGACAGGGGCCCTGAACACCGGGGAGCTGTTTTTT. Translation: CAWVTGALNTGELFF.

The chain recombines TRBV2 with TRBJ2-5; D may correspond to TRBD1 or TRBD2 (5 bases each). The CDR3 contains 13 residues. The V gene lost 9 bases and the J gene lost 5 bases, with 16 bases spanning the gap. From germline, CDR1 is SNHLY and CDR2 FYNNEI. The CDR3 sequence is CASEGFGRETQYF. In nucleotides, the CDR3 is TGTGCCAGTGAGGGGTTCGGCCGGGAGACCCAGTACTTC.